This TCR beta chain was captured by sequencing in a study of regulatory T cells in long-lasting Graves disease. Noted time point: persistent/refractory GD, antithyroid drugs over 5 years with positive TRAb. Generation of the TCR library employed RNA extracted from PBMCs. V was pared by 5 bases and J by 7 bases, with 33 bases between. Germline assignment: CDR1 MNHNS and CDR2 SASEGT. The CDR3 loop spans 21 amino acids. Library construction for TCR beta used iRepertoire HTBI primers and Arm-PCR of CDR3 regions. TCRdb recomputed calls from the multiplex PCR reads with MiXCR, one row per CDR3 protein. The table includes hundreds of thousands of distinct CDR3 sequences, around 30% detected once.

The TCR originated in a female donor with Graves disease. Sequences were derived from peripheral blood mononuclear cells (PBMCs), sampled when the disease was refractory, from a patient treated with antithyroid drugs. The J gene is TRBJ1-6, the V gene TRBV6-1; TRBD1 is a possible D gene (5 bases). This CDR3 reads CASSPNLGGNDRRRINSPLHF. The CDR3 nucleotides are TGTGCCAGCAGTCCCAACCTGGGGGGGAATGATAGAAGAAGAATAAATTCACCCCTCCACTTT.